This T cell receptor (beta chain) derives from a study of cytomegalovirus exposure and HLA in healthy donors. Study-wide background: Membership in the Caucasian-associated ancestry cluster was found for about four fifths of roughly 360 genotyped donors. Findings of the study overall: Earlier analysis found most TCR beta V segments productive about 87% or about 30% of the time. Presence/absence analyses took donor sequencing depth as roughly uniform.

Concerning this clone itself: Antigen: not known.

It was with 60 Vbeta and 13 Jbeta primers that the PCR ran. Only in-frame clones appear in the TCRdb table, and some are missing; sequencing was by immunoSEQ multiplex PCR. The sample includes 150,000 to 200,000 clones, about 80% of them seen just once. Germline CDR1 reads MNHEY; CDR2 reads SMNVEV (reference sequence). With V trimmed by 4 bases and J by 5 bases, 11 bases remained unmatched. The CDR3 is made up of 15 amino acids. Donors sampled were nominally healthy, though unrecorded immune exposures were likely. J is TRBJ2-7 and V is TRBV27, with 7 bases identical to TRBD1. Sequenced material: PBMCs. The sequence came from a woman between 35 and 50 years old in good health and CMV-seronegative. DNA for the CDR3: TGTGCCAGCAGTTCGCAACAGACAGGGCCTAACGAGCAGTACTTC. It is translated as CASSSQQTGPNEQYF.